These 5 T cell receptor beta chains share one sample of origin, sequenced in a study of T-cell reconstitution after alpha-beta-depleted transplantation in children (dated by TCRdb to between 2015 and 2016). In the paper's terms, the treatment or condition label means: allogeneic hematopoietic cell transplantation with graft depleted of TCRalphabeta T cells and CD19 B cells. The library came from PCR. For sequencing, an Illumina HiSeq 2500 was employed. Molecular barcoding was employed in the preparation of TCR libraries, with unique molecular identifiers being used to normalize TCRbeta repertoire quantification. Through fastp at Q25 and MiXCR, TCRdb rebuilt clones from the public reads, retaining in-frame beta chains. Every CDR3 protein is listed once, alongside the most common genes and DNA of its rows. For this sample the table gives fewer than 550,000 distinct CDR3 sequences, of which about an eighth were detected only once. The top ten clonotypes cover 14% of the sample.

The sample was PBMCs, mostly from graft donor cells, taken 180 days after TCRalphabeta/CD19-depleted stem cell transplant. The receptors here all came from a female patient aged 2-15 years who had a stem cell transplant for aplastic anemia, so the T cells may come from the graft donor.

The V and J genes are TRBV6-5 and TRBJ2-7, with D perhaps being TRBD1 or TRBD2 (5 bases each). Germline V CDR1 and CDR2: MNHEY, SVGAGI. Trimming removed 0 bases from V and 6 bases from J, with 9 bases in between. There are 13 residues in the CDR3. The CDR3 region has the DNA TGTGCCAGCAGTTACTCGAGGGGCTCCGAGCAGTACGTC. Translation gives CASSYSRGSEQYV.

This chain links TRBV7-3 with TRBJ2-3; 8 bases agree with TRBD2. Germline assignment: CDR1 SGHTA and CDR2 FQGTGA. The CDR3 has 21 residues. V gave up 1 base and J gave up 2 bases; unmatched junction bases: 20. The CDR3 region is CASSLKQEGLGARGSTDTQYF. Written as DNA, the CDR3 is TGTGCCAGCAGCTTAAAACAGGAGGGACTAGGGGCCAGGGGTTCCACAGATACGCAGTATTTT.

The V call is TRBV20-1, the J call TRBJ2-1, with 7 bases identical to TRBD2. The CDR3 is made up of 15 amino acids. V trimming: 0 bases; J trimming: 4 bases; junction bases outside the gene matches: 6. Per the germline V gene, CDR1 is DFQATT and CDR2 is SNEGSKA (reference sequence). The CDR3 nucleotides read TGCAGTGCTAGAGATAACGGGAGGATTTACAATGAGCAGTTCTTC. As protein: CSARDNGRIYNEQFF.

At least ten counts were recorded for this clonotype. This CDR3 is CASRLREETQYF. The CDR3 region has the DNA TGTGCCAGCAGACTTAGAGAAGAGACCCAGTACTTC. The chain employs TRBV3-1 and TRBJ2-5; D call uncertain. V was clipped by 6 bases and J by 3 bases, with 8 bases between them. Per germline, CDR1 LGHDT and CDR2 YNNKEL (reference sequence). The length of the CDR3 is 12 residues.

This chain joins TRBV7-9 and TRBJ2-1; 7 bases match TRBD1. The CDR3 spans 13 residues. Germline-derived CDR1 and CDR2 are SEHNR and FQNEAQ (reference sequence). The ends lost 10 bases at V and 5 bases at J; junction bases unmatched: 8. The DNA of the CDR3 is TGTGCCACTCCGGGACAGATCCACAATGAGCAGTTCTTC. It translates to CATPGQIHNEQFF.